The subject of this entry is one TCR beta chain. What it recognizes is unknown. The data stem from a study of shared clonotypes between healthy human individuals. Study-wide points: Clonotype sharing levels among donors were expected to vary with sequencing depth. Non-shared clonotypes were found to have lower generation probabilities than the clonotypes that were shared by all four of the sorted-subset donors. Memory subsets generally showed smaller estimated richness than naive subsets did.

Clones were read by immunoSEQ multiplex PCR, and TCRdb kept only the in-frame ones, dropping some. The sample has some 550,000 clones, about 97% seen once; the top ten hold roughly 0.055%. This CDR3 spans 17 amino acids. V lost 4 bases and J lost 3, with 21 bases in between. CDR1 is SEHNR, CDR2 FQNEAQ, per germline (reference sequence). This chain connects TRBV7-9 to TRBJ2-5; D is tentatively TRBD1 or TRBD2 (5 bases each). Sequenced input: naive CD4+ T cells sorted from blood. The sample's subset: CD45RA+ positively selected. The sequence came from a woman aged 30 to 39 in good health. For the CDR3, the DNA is TGTGCCAGCAGCTCACGGGGACCGTACAACTTCAAAGAGACCCAGTACTTC. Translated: CASSSRGPYNFKETQYF.